Listed below are T cell receptor beta chains from one sample, sequenced in a study of blood T cell repertoires in COVID-19. Repertoires were generated with immunoSEQ multiplex PCR, while TCRdb's copy carries only in-frame clones and drops some. The sample carries 60,000 to 95,000 clones, roughly 90% recorded once. The sequenced material came from peripheral blood. These receptors were taken from an elderly woman with active or convalescent COVID-19. Both conserved end residues are part of each CDR3. The D gene is left open where the match is weak. Clone size is not always given. Where it is, it says once, few, many or a class for expanded clones.

TRBJ2-3,TRBV24-1,.,.,TGTGCCACCAGTGATTTGCAGTCGGGGGCAGATACGCAGTATTTT,CATSDLQSGADTQYF
TRBJ2-3,TRBV29-1,.,TRBD2,TGCAGCGTTGCTAGCGGGGGGGCCACAGATACGCAGTATTTT,CSVASGGATDTQYF
TRBJ2-3,TRBV5-4,.,TRBD2,TGTGCCAGCAGCCGGGCGGGACTAGCGGCAGATACGCAGTATTTT,CASSRAGLAADTQYF
TRBJ2-7,TRBV10-3,.,.,TGTGCCATCAGTGAGCAGACAGGTCATGGGCAGTACTTC,CAISEQTGHGQYF
TRBJ2-1,TRBV5-4,once,.,TGTGCCAGCAGCTCGGACAATGAGCAGTTCTTC,CASSSDNEQFF
TRBJ1-5,TRBV2,.,.,TGTGCCAGCAGTGAAGAGGGGGTTAGCAATCAGCCCCAGCATTTT,CASSEEGVSNQPQHF
TRBJ1-3,TRBV5-1,.,.,TGCGCCAGCAGCTTGGTAGAATCCGGACAGCCATCCTCTGGAAACACCATATATTTT,CASSLVESGQPSSGNTIYF
TRBJ2-2,TRBV7-2,.,TRBD1,TGTGCCAGCAGCTTGGGACAGGGGGGGTCCGGGGAGCTGTTTTTT,CASSLGQGGSGELFF
TRBJ1-1,TRBV5-1,.,.,TGCGCCAGCAGCTTGTTGGCGGGGAACACTGAAGCTTTCTTT,CASSLLAGNTEAFF
TRBJ2-7,TRBV7-9,once,TRBD2,TGTGCCAGCAGCCCCCTAGCGGGGCTCCACGAGCAGTACTTC,CASSPLAGLHEQYF
TRBJ1-2,TRBV7-2,.,.,TGTGCCAGCAGCCCCGAGCGGGGGATCTATGGCTACACCTTC,CASSPERGIYGYTF
TRBJ2-7,TRBV19,.,.,TGTGCCAGTAGTATTACAGGCTCCCCCTACGAGCAGTACTTC,CASSITGSPYEQYF
TRBJ2-7,TRBV27,.,.,TGTGCCAGCAGTTTGAGTGGGAGCTCCTACGAGCAGTACTTC,CASSLSGSSYEQYF
TRBJ2-5,TRBV7-2,.,TRBD2,TGTGCCAGCAGCTTGGGACTAGCGGGGGGTGGCCAAGAGACCCAGTACTTC,CASSLGLAGGGQETQYF
TRBJ1-4,TRBV29-1,.,TRBD1,TGCAGCGTCAGCCGACAGGGGATTAATGAAAAACTGTTTTTT,CSVSRQGINEKLFF
TRBJ1-2,TRBV12-3/TRBV12-4,.,.,TGTGCCAGCAGTATAGGGAGTTTCTATGGCTACACCTTC,CASSIGSFYGYTF
TRBJ2-3,TRBV6-2/TRBV6-3,.,.,TGTGCCAGCAGTTACCCGACTCCCAACATCACAGATACGCAGTATTTT,CASSYPTPNITDTQYF
TRBJ2-7,TRBV10-3,.,TRBD1,TGTGCCATCAGCGCGGGACAGGGGAGCGAGCAGTACTTC,CAISAGQGSEQYF
TRBJ2-7,TRBV7-9,.,.,TGTGCCAGCAGCTTGAGAGGGGGTTGGAACGAGCAGTACTTC,CASSLRGGWNEQYF
TRBJ1-1,TRBV4-1,.,TRBD1,TGCGCCAGCAGCCAGAAGGGACAGGGGGACCCTGAAGCTTTCTTT,CASSQKGQGDPEAFF
TRBJ1-1,TRBV2,.,TRBD1,TGTGCCAGCATATTCCGGGACAGGGCCAAGTACACTGAAGCTTTCTTT,CASIFRDRAKYTEAFF
TRBJ2-7,TRBV19,once,.,TGTGCCAGTAGTTACGTACAGGGCTACGAGCAGTACTTC,CASSYVQGYEQYF
TRBJ1-2,TRBV5-1,.,.,TGCGCCAGCAGCTTGGTTGGCGAGGGAGGGTATGGCTACACCTTC,CASSLVGEGGYGYTF
TRBJ2-2,TRBV27,.,TRBD1,TGTGCCAGCAGTTTCAGGGGGCGAGATACCGGGGAGCTGTTTTTT,CASSFRGRDTGELFF
TRBJ2-2,TRBV11-2,.,TRBD2,TGTGCCAGCAGCTCCGCGGGGGGCGTGAACACCGGGGAGCTGTTTTTT,CASSSAGGVNTGELFF
TRBJ1-6,TRBV27,.,TRBD1,TGTGCCAGCAGTATCTTAACCGGGACAGGAAGACCACCCCTCCACTTT,CASSILTGTGRPPLHF
TRBJ2-3,TRBV2,.,.,TGTGCCAGCATGCGCGGGATGGATACGCAGTATTTT,CASMRGMDTQYF
TRBJ1-1,TRBV6-5,.,TRBD1,TGTGCCAGCCGACCGACAGGGTTAAACACTGAAGCTTTCTTT,CASRPTGLNTEAFF
TRBJ2-3,TRBV4-1,.,.,TGCGCCAGCAGCCAAGAGGCCCCTGACGGGGGAAGGAAAAGCACAGATACGCAGTATTTT,CASSQEAPDGGRKSTDTQYF
TRBJ2-3,TRBV5-1,.,.,TGCGCCAGCAGCTTGGTATCCGATACGCAGTATTTT,CASSLVSDTQYF
TRBJ1-3,TRBV4-3,.,TRBD1,TGCGCCAGCAGCCAAGAAGGGACAGGCTCTGGAAACACCATATATTTT,CASSQEGTGSGNTIYF
TRBJ2-2,TRBV10-1,.,TRBD1,TGCGCCAGCACTCACAGGGGTAAGGTCGGGGAGCTGTTTTTT,CASTHRGKVGELFF
TRBJ2-1,TRBV30,once,TRBD2,TGTGCCTGGGGGGGACTAGCGGCGTACAATGAGCAGTTCTTC,CAWGGLAAYNEQFF
TRBJ2-5,TRBV18,.,TRBD2,TGTGCCAGCTCACCACGGCGGGGGGACCAAGAGACCCAGTACTTC,CASSPRRGDQETQYF
TRBJ2-5,TRBV9,.,TRBD2,TGTGCCAGCAGCGTGACGGGGGGGCGAGAGACCCAGTACTTC,CASSVTGGRETQYF
TRBJ2-2,TRBV5-1,.,.,TGCGCCAGCAGCTTGAACACGGGGAACACCGGGGAGCTGTTTTTT,CASSLNTGNTGELFF
TRBJ2-5,TRBV2,.,.,TGTGCCAGCAGTGACAGGGGCAGAGAGACCCAGTACTTC,CASSDRGRETQYF
TRBJ1-5,TRBV29-1,.,.,TGCAGCGCAGGACACAGCAATCAGCCCCAGCATTTT,CSAGHSNQPQHF
TRBJ2-4,TRBV24-1,.,.,TGTGCCACCAGTGACAGGGCCAAAAACATTCAGTACTTC,CATSDRAKNIQYF
TRBJ2-4,TRBV11-1,.,.,TGTGCCAGCAGCGCTGTCCGGGACAACAAAAACATTCAGTACTTC,CASSAVRDNKNIQYF
TRBJ2-7,TRBV6-5,.,.,TGTGCCAGCAGTTATGAGTACGAGCAGTACTTC,CASSYEYEQYF
TRBJ1-1,TRBV28,.,.,TGTGCCAGCAGTTCACCGTATTCGAAGGGGCGCGTCACTGAAGCTTTCTTT,CASSSPYSKGRVTEAFF
TRBJ1-4,TRBV28,.,.,TGTGCCAGCAGTTTATCGGCGGGGAGACTGTTTTTT,CASSLSAGRLFF
TRBJ2-1,TRBV10-3,.,TRBD2,TGTGCCATCAGTGAAAGGGTGTGGGGGGGCTACAATGAGCAGTTCTTC,CAISERVWGGYNEQFF
TRBJ2-4,TRBV2,.,TRBD1,TGTGCCAGCACCATCCGGCAGGGGGAAAACATTCAGTACTTC,CASTIRQGENIQYF
TRBJ2-3,TRBV6-4,once,TRBD2,TGTGCCAGCAGTGGGGATCGACTAGCGGGGGCCCCAGATACGCAGTATTTT,CASSGDRLAGAPDTQYF
TRBJ2-3,TRBV7-3,once,.,TGTGCCAGCAGCTTAGCGGGGGCGGTAGATACGCAGTATTTT,CASSLAGAVDTQYF
TRBJ1-5,TRBV30,.,.,TGTGCCTGGAGTCGAGGAAGCAATCAGCCCCAGCATTTT,CAWSRGSNQPQHF
TRBJ1-2,TRBV6-5,.,.,TGTGCCAGCACTTCCTCCTTGCGGGGGTCTGGCTACACCTTC,CASTSSLRGSGYTF
TRBJ1-5,TRBV10-1,.,TRBD1,TGCGCCAGCACTCGCAGGGGGCCCCATCAGCCCCAGCATTTT,CASTRRGPHQPQHF